The clone carrying this T cell receptor (beta chain) was counted many times. The table came from immunoSEQ multiplex PCR; TCRdb's copy has only in-frame clones and leaves some out. The sample gives fewer than 300,000 clones, about four fifths of which show up once; 3.1% is in the top ten. Trimming took 4 bases from V and 0 from J, leaving 14 bases between them. There are 16 residues in the CDR3. In germline, CDR1 is SGHTS, CDR2 YDEGEE. These data originate in a study of blood T cell repertoires in COVID-19. Study at large: The United States, Italy and Spain provided the acute and convalescent COVID-19 samples.

The receptor was isolated from a woman aged 18-29 years with acute or convalescent COVID-19. The V call is TRBV5-8, the J call TRBJ2-1; D is possibly TRBD2 (5 bases). Sequenced: peripheral blood. This CDR3 reads CASSPKTTLSYNEQFF. CDR3 nucleotides: TGTGCCAGCAGCCCGAAGACTACCCTCTCCTACAATGAGCAGTTCTTC.